This T cell receptor (beta chain) was recorded in a study of shared clonotypes between healthy human individuals. The CDR3 extends over 15 amino acids. J gave up 6 bases and V 4 bases, and 9 bases lay outside the gene matches. CDR1 and CDR2 (germline): GTSNPN, SVGIG (reference sequence). Profiling relied on immunoSEQ multiplex PCR, and the TCRdb table lists in-frame clones only, not all of them. The sample lists 2 million to 2.5 million clones; about 94% were seen once. Material for sequencing was naive CD4+ T cells sorted from blood. Documented subset: CD45RA+ positively selected. The source of this sequence is a man aged 18 to 29 in good health. The chain employs TRBV30 and TRBJ2-1; TRBD1 matches at 10 bases. The CDR3 bases are TGTGCCTGGAATAGGGACAGGGGAGGGTTCAATGAGCAGTTCTTC. As protein: CAWNRDRGGFNEQFF.